Listed here are 19 T cell receptor beta chains from one sample, sequenced in a study of neoadjuvant anti-PD-1 for oral cavity cancer (dated by TCRdb to 2020 to 2022). Taken with the paper, the label for time point translates to: after neoadjuvant nivolumab, at surgical resection. Libraries were prepared through the immunoSEQ multiplex PCR assay. This immuneACCESS table, as held by TCRdb, lists in-frame sequences with V and J called but not all clones. Of the missing ones, under half trace to an unresolved V gene in checked studies; the others have no known cause. This sample gives more than 20,000 clones in total; around a quarter of them show up just once. The ten top clones hold about 15% of the sample. Sample: tumor tissue, taken after nivolumab (anti-PD-1) treatment. These receptors were obtained from a person between 35 and 79 years old with oral cavity squamous cell carcinoma.

This clone has just a few counts. This rearrangement joins TRBV30 to TRBJ1-2, with D uncertain. CDR3 size: 12 residues. The germline V gene encodes CDR1 GTSNPN and CDR2 SVGIG (reference sequence). V lost 0 bases and J 5 bases, leaving 7 bases between the germline ends. The CDR3 DNA reads as TGTGCCTGGAGTGTAGGAGCTTATGGCTACACCTTC. Amino acids: CAWSVGAYGYTF.

This rearrangement joins TRBV15 to TRBJ1-3; no definite D call. V was pared by 0 bases and J by 9 bases, with 9 bases between. The germline gives CDR1 LNHNV, CDR2 YYDKDF (reference sequence). The CDR3 is 13 amino acids. CDR3 nucleotide sequence: TGTGCCACCAGCAGAGATCTCGAAGGCACCATATATTTT. This encodes CATSRDLEGTIYF.

This clone was observed a handful of times. The chain links TRBV12-5 to TRBJ1-2, with TRBD1 identical over 8 bases. Per germline, CDR1 LGHNT and CDR2 FRNRAP. With V trimmed by 2 bases and J by 8 bases, 7 bases remained unmatched. The CDR3 is 14 residues long. The CDR3 is CASGLTTGAKGYTF. The DNA of the CDR3 is TGTGCTAGTGGTTTGACGACAGGGGCGAAAGGCTACACCTTC.

The CDR3 loop reads CASSLAVGQGGDGYTF. For the CDR3, the DNA is TGTGCCAGCAGCTTAGCTGTTGGACAGGGCGGGGATGGCTACACCTTC. The rearrangement joins TRBV7-9 to TRBJ1-2, with TRBD1 matching 8 bases. Germline V lookup: CDR1 SEHNR, CDR2 FQNEAQ (reference sequence). This CDR3 is built from 16 residues. The V and J ends lost 0 bases and 6 bases, in that order; junction bases with no gene match: 9.

V is TRBV11-2 and J is TRBJ1-3; D is undetermined. Germline V gene sequence: CDR1 SGHAT, CDR2 FQNNGV. This CDR3 has 16 residues. Trimming removed 1 base at V and 2 bases at J, with 12 bases between. The CDR3 DNA is TGTGCCAGCAGCTTAGGTCTCCTGGGAACTGGAAACACCATATATTTT. This translates into CASSLGLLGTGNTIYF.

This clone was observed a handful of times. The chain recombines TRBV7-9 with TRBJ2-5, with 8 bases that match TRBD1. CDR3 length equals 16 residues. The germline V gene has CDR1 SEHNR and CDR2 FQNEAQ (reference sequence). V gave up 4 bases and J gave up 2 bases; unmatched junction bases: 9. The CDR3 loop is CASSSIRGRGQETQYF. CDR3 DNA: TGTGCCAGCAGCTCCATCAGGGGGCGAGGGCAAGAGACCCAGTACTTC. The variable domain in full, with the rest retrieved from reference TRBV7-9 and TRBJ2-5, is DTGVSQNPRHKITKRGQNVTFRCDPISEHNRLYWYRQTLGQGPEFLTYFQNEAQLEKSRLLSDRFSAERPKGSFSTLEIQRTEQGDSAMYLCASSSIRGRGQETQYFGPGTRLLVL.

This clone showed up just a few times. The chain combines TRBV30 with TRBJ2-7, with 8 bases lining up with TRBD1. The V and J ends lost 7 bases and 5 bases, in that order; junction bases with no gene match: 13. The germline V gene encodes CDR1 GTSNPN and CDR2 SVGIG (reference sequence). The CDR3 sequence is 14 residues long. The CDR3 bases are TGTGCCTTGCTTAGGGACAGGCAGATCGACGAGCAGTACTTC. The encoded protein is CALLRDRQIDEQYF.

This clone was detected only a few times. V and J are TRBV27 and TRBJ1-1; D is unresolved. Germline lookup yields CDR1 MNHEY and CDR2 SMNVEV (reference sequence). The V end lost 5 bases, the J end lost 0 bases, and 7 bases lay between the germline ends. The CDR3 is 13 residues long. The CDR3 region has the DNA TGTGCCAGCAGTCCTTGGGTGAACACTGAAGCTTTCTTT. Protein product: CASSPWVNTEAFF.

The V call is TRBV5-1, the J call TRBJ1-1; D not resolved. CDR3 length: 13 residues. Germline values: CDR1 SGHRS, CDR2 YFSETQ. Trimming took 2 bases from V and 5 from J, leaving 10 bases between them. CDR3: CASSFASETEAFF. CDR3 DNA: TGCGCCAGCAGCTTTGCATCCGAGACTGAAGCTTTCTTT.

This clone has only a few counts. CDR3 in DNA: TGTGCCAGCTCACCCACAGATACAGGGCCTTACACCTTC. Translated: CASSPTDTGPYTF. The chain combines TRBV18 with TRBJ1-2, with D perhaps matching TRBD1 (6 bases). The ends were cut back, 3 bases at V and 11 bases at J, with 16 bases in the middle. CDR3 length: 13 residues. Germline-derived CDR1 and CDR2 are KGHSH and LQKENI.

The V gene is TRBV28, the J gene TRBJ1-2; D is unresolved. Germline V gene data show CDR1 as MDHEN and CDR2 as SYDVKM. Trimming pared 3 bases from V and 0 bases from J, leaving 5 bases between. The CDR3 consists of 13 residues. In nucleotides, the CDR3 is TGTGCCAGCAGTTTTTGGACTAACTATGGCTACACCTTC. It translates to CASSFWTNYGYTF.

This clone occurred a few times. The chain carries TRBV19 and TRBJ1-6, with D uncertain. The CDR3 loop spans 15 amino acids. V was trimmed by 5 bases and J by 0 bases, leaving 8 bases between them. From germline, CDR1 is LNHDA and CDR2 SQIVND (reference sequence). CDR3 in amino acids: CASSRKSSYNSPLHF. The CDR3, as DNA: TGTGCCAGTAGTCGCAAGAGCTCCTATAATTCACCCCTCCACTTT.

The V and J genes are TRBV5-6 and TRBJ1-2; 8 positions match TRBD1. This CDR3 has 16 amino acids. With 0 bases clipped from V and 5 bases from J, the junction kept 9 bases outside the gene matches. Germline V gene lookup returns CDR1 SGHDT and CDR2 YYEEEE. The CDR3 DNA sequence: TGTGCCAGCAGCTTGGAACCCCAGGGGGCCTGGTATGGCTACACCTTC. Its translation is CASSLEPQGAWYGYTF.

This clone was picked up a small number of times. The chain employs TRBV30 and TRBJ1-5, with 8 bases aligning to TRBD1. CDR3 size: 13 residues. Trimming cost V 8 bases and J 6 bases; bases outside gene matches: 9. CDR1 and CDR2 from the germline V gene are GTSNPN and SVGIG (reference sequence). CDR3 residues: CATGQGGIQPQHF. The DNA for the CDR3 is TGTGCCACCGGACAGGGAGGAATTCAGCCCCAGCATTTT.

The rearrangement joins TRBV19 to TRBJ1-5, with D perhaps matching TRBD1 (6 bases). This CDR3 spans 15 amino acids. Per the germline V gene, CDR1 is LNHDA and CDR2 is SQIVND (reference sequence). V lost 7 bases and J lost 1, with 14 bases in between. Here the CDR3 reads CASTLQGSSNQPQHF. The CDR3 coding sequence is TGTGCCAGTACTCTCCAGGGGTCGAGCAATCAGCCCCAGCATTTT.

This clone was recorded a few times. V usage is TRBV5-6 and J usage is TRBJ1-2; D ambiguous. This CDR3 comprises 17 residues. CDR1 and CDR2 (germline): SGHDT, YYEEEE. The V end lost 2 bases, the J end lost 0 bases, and 17 bases lay between the germline ends. The CDR3 coding sequence is TGTGCCAGCAGCTTATGGCTCACCGAAGCGCCTAACTATGGCTACACCTTC. Translation gives CASSLWLTEAPNYGYTF.

The V and J genes are TRBV5-1 and TRBJ1-5; 7 bases map to TRBD1. Germline assignment: CDR1 SGHRS and CDR2 YFSETQ. This CDR3 has 15 amino acids. J was trimmed by 3 bases and V by 2 bases; bases with no gene match: 5. The CDR3 bases are TGCGCCAGCAGCTTTACCGGACAGGCCAATCAGCCCCAGCATTTT. It is translated as CASSFTGQANQPQHF.

This clone has a handful of counts. This chain connects TRBV28 to TRBJ1-5; 7 bases match TRBD1. Germline V CDR1 and CDR2: MDHEN, SYDVKM. The CDR3 runs to 20 residues. V trimming: 3 bases; J trimming: 4 bases; junction bases outside the gene matches: 21. For the CDR3, the DNA is TGTGCCAGCAGTTTCGAGAGGTCGGTCCGGGACAGAGCAGAAAATCAGCCCCAGCATTTT. Its protein is CASSFERSVRDRAENQPQHF.

This clone was recorded many times. The chain links TRBV4-1 to TRBJ2-7; 7 bases fit TRBD1. Germline loops: CDR1 MGHRA, CDR2 YSYEKL. Trimming at V came to 4 bases and at J to 3 bases, leaving 3 bases not matched to a gene. CDR3 length: 13 residues. This CDR3 is CASSLGGLYEQYF. As DNA, the CDR3 is TGCGCCAGCAGCCTAGGGGGCCTCTACGAGCAGTACTTC.